Listed below are T cell receptor beta chains from one sample, sequenced in a study of CXCR3-negative and CXCR3-positive naive CD8 T cells. Reprocessing the 5' RACE reads, TCRdb reports a single entry for every CDR3 protein and omits DNA. The sample includes under 150,000 distinct CDR3 sequences. The sample comprised naive CXCR3+ CD8+ T cells from blood. These receptors all come from a human donor in good health. Some clones in this sample may be carry-over from other donors' samples. Each CDR3 is given with its conserved first and last residue. Fields, in order: V gene, J gene, CDR3 protein.

V: TRBV11-1; J: TRBJ2-1; CDR3: CASSLVGGGTYNEQFF
V: TRBV2; J: TRBJ2-3; CDR3: CASRLAALLYNEQFF
V: TRBV29-1; J: TRBJ2-4; CDR3: CSVWGTEENIQYF
V: TRBV9; J: TRBJ2-7; CDR3: CASSATLGTNEQYF
V: TRBV20-1; J: TRBJ2-7; CDR3: CSARDPTSGSIHEQYF
V: TRBV29-1; J: TRBJ2-1; CDR3: CSVEGPLNEQFF
V: TRBV12-3/TRBV12-4; J: TRBJ2-5; CDR3: CASSLSGPRETQYF
V: TRBV4-1; J: TRBJ2-2; CDR3: CASRQAGGTGELFF
V: TRBV7-8; J: TRBJ2-1; CDR3: CASSLDGTYNEQFF
V: TRBV9; J: TRBJ2-2; CDR3: CASSEDPSRELFF
V: TRBV4-1; J: TRBJ2-7; CDR3: CASSQVGGEQYF
V: TRBV2; J: TRBJ2-3; CDR3: CASTGGLTQYF
V: TRBV29-1; J: TRBJ1-2; CDR3: CSVEVVTHTYGYTF
V: TRBV11-2; J: TRBJ2-5; CDR3: CASSSRTSGEETQYF
V: TRBV29-1; J: TRBJ1-3; CDR3: CSVGTGYGGNTIYF
V: TRBV7-9; J: TRBJ1-1; CDR3: CASSPRDSTEAFF
V: TRBV19; J: TRBJ2-1; CDR3: CATATREISYNEQFF
V: TRBV11-2; J: TRBJ2-7; CDR3: CASSLGQARPYEQYF
V: TRBV10-3; J: TRBJ1-2; CDR3: CAISDLPGQGANYGYTF
V: TRBV5-6; J: TRBJ2-7; CDR3: CASRSTGDYEQYF
V: TRBV29-1; J: TRBJ2-1; CDR3: CSVEPGPKNEQFF
V: TRBV29-1; J: TRBJ2-3; CDR3: CSVDDVLTDTQYF
V: TRBV7-9; J: TRBJ2-7; CDR3: CASSFPGQGLSYEQYF
V: TRBV29-1; J: TRBJ1-1; CDR3: CSVVGTGYSRSTEAFF
V: TRBV7-8; J: TRBJ2-5; CDR3: CASSLPEGEETQYF
V: TRBV7-9; J: TRBJ2-1; CDR3: CASSPRDAGNEQFF
V: TRBV7-9; J: TRBJ2-3; CDR3: CASSLLRDTLVGTQYF
V: TRBV13; J: TRBJ1-2; CDR3: CASSLGGLYTF
V: TRBV29-1; J: TRBJ2-1; CDR3: CSVVWQGAEQFF
V: TRBV12-3/TRBV12-4; J: TRBJ2-5; CDR3: CASSRRDNLQETQYF
V: TRBV20-1; J: TRBJ2-7; CDR3: CSAEGQGVESYEQYF
V: TRBV6-2/TRBV6-3; J: TRBJ2-2; CDR3: CASTKLTNTGELFF
V: TRBV27; J: TRBJ2-1; CDR3: CASSFLGDRAYNEQFF
V: TRBV28; J: TRBJ2-3; CDR3: CASSLGLPNLFTDTQYF
V: TRBV20-1; J: TRBJ1-2; CDR3: CSAMTGEKDGYTF
V: TRBV20-1; J: TRBJ2-7; CDR3: CSASSGRVGEQYF
V: TRBV20-1; J: TRBJ2-1; CDR3: CSARDLGNTYNEQFF
V: TRBV5-5; J: TRBJ1-1; CDR3: CASSFGQGTSEAFF
V: TRBV27; J: TRBJ2-7; CDR3: CASSLTLWGEQYF
V: TRBV9; J: TRBJ2-3; CDR3: CASSVGGLAMDTQYF
V: TRBV29-1; J: TRBJ2-7; CDR3: CSVEYRLESVYEQYF
V: TRBV12-3/TRBV12-4; J: TRBJ2-7; CDR3: CASSQGTSGGYEQYF
V: TRBV5-4; J: TRBJ2-2; CDR3: CASSFRGNTGELFF
V: TRBV14; J: TRBJ1-4; CDR3: CASSQNREKLFF
V: TRBV5-4; J: TRBJ2-2; CDR3: CASSLGLAEVAANTGELFF
V: TRBV7-2; J: TRBJ1-2; CDR3: CATRLSNYGYTF
V: TRBV28; J: TRBJ1-5; CDR3: CASSLETGVVQPQHF
V: TRBV14; J: TRBJ2-7; CDR3: CASSQGTGPYEQYF
V: TRBV28; J: TRBJ1-5; CDR3: CASSLKGQLSNQPQHF
V: TRBV29-1; J: TRBJ2-7; CDR3: CSAFGGGTGYEQYF
V: TRBV29-1; J: TRBJ2-7; CDR3: CSVLAGEREQYF
V: TRBV28; J: TRBJ2-1; CDR3: CASSKQGFEQFF
V: TRBV28; J: TRBJ1-6; CDR3: CASSTGTVNSPLHF
V: TRBV2; J: TRBJ2-1; CDR3: CASSGMQFSYNEQFF